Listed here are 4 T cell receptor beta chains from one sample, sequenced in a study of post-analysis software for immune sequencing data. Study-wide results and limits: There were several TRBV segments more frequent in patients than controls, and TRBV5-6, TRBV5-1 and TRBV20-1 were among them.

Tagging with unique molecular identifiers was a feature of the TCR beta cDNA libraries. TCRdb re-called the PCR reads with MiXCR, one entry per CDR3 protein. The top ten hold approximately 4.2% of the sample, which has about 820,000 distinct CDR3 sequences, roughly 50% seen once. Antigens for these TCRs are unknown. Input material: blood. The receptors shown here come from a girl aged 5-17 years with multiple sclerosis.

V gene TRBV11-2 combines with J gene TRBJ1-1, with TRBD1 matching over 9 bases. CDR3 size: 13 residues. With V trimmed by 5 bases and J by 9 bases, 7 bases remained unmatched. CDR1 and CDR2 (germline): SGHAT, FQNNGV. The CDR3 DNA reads TGTGCCAGCAGCCTACAGGGGGCCAGTAAAGCTTTCTTT. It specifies CASSLQGASKAFF.

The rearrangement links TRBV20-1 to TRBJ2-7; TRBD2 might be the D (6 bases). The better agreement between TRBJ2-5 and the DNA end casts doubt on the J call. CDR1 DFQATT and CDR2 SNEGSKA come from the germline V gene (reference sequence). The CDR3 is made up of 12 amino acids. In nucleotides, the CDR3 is TGCAGTGCTCGACTAGTATCCGAGACCCAGTACTTC. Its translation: CSARLVSETQYF.

For the CDR3, the DNA is TGTGCCAGCAGCTTAGACCGGCCCACAGGATCCAACTATGGCTACACCTTC. Translation: CASSLDRPTGSNYGYTF. The chain joins TRBV11-2 to TRBJ1-2; D is possibly TRBD1 (5 bases). Germline-derived CDR1 and CDR2 are SGHAT and FQNNGV. The CDR3 covers 17 residues. Trimming took off 0 bases at V and 2 bases at J, with 16 bases between the two ends.

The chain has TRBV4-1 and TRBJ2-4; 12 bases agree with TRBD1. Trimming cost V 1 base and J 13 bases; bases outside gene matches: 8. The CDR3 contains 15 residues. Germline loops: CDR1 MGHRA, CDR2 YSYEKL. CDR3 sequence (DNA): TGCGCCAGCAGCCAAGGGGACAGGGGGCCCTACGGGCAGTACTTC. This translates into CASSQGDRGPYGQYF.